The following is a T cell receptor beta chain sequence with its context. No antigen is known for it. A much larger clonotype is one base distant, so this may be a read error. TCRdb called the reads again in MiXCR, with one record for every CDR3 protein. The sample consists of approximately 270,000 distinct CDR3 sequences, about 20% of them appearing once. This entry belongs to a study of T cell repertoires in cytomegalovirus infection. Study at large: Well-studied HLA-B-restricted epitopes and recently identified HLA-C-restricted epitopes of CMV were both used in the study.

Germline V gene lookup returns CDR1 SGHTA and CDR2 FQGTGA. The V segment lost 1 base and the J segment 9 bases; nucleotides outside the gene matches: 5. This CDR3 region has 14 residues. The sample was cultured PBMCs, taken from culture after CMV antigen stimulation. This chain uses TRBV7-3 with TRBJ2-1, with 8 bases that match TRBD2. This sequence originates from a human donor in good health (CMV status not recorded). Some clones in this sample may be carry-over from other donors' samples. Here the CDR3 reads CASSLRREDSEQFF. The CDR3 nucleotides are TGTGCCAGCAGCTTAAGGCGGGAGGATAGTGAGCAGTTCTTC. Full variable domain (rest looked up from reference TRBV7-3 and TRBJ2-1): GAGVSQTPSNKVTEKGKYVELRCDPISGHTALYWYRQSLGQGPEFLIYFQGTGAADDSGLPNDRFFAVRPEGSVSTLKIQRTERGDSAVYLCASSLRREDSEQFFGPGTRLTVL.